Listed below are T cell receptor beta chains from one sample, sequenced in a study of OX40 agonist ivuxolimab in advanced cancers. The protocol was immunoSEQ multiplex PCR, while the TCRdb copy is restricted to in-frame clones and leaves out a portion. The data contain 100,000 to 150,000 clones, 90% to 95% of them seen just once; the ten biggest clones take up less than 0.2%. This sample comprised CD4+ or CD8+ T cells sorted from blood, obtained in a trial of the OX40 agonist ivuxolimab. The receptor source for this set is an adult with an advanced solid tumor such as melanoma, head and neck, liver or kidney cancer. CDR3s include the opening cysteine and the closing phenylalanine or tryptophan. Each record gives: J gene, V gene, CDR3 length, clone size, D gene, CDR3 DNA, CDR3 protein. The D gene is left open where the match is weak. Part of the rows lack a size; the others show once, few, many or a class for expanded clones.

J: TRBJ2-7
V: TRBV6-5
length: 14
size: -
D: -
DNA: TGTGCCAGCAGTTCTGACTGGAGCTCCTACGAGCAGTACTTC
CDR3: CASSSDWSSYEQYF

J: TRBJ1-4
V: TRBV5-5
length: 18
size: -
D: TRBD1
DNA: TGTGCCAGCAGCTCCGGACAGGAGGGGTTTACAACTAATGAAAAACTGTTTTTT
CDR3: CASSSGQEGFTTNEKLFF

J: TRBJ2-1
V: TRBV7-2
length: 18
size: -
D: -
DNA: TGTGCCAGCAGCTTAGATGCGCCCAATCCACGGGGCTACAATGAGCAGTTCTTC
CDR3: CASSLDAPNPRGYNEQFF

J: TRBJ2-4
V: TRBV9
length: 14
size: -
D: -
DNA: TGTGCCAGCAGCGTAGATCAGGGGATGGGCATTCAGTACTTC
CDR3: CASSVDQGMGIQYF

J: TRBJ2-3
V: TRBV18
length: 12
size: -
D: -
DNA: TGTGCCAGCTCACAATACACAGATACGCAGTATTTT
CDR3: CASSQYTDTQYF

J: TRBJ2-7
V: TRBV11-2
length: 15
size: -
D: TRBD1
DNA: TGTGCCAGCAGCCAACCGGGACAGGGTACAAACGAGCAGTACTTC
CDR3: CASSQPGQGTNEQYF

J: TRBJ1-5
V: TRBV28
length: 12
size: few
D: -
DNA: TGTGCCAGCAGTGTCTTAATTCAGCCCCAGCATTTT
CDR3: CASSVLIQPQHF

J: TRBJ1-1
V: TRBV18
length: 13
size: once
D: -
DNA: TGTGCCAGCCGATACGGTACGGCCAATGAAGCTTTCTTT
CDR3: CASRYGTANEAFF

J: TRBJ2-3
V: TRBV9
length: 16
size: few
D: TRBD2
DNA: TGTGCCAGCAGCGTAGGAGCGGGAGAAGGCACAGATACGCAGTATTTT
CDR3: CASSVGAGEGTDTQYF

J: TRBJ2-5
V: TRBV5-5
length: 14
size: -
D: TRBD1
DNA: TGTGCCAGCAGCCCGGGGACAGGCCAAGAGACCCAGTACTTC
CDR3: CASSPGTGQETQYF